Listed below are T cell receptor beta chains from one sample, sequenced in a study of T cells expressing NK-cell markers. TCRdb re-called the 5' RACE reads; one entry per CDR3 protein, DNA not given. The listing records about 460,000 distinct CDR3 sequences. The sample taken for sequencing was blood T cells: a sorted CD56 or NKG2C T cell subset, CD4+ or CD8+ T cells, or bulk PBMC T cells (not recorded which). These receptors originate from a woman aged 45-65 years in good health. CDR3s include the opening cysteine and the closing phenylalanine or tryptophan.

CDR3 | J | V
CATGGYQETQYF | TRBJ2-5 | TRBV6-6
CSASAGVYEKLFF | TRBJ1-4 | TRBV20-1
CASSEQGGSRELFF | TRBJ2-2 | TRBV2
CASSLLEGEQFF | TRBJ2-1 | TRBV19
CASSFNGGRDTQYF | TRBJ2-3 | TRBV12-3/TRBV12-4
CASSRTGSNYGYTF | TRBJ1-2 | TRBV12-3/TRBV12-4
CASGASQASTEAFF | TRBJ1-1 | TRBV12-3/TRBV12-4
CASSLKVSGRTDTQYF | TRBJ2-3 | TRBV11-2
CAISESTGGGLYNEQFF | TRBJ2-1 | TRBV10-3
CSVGQPGGGYTF | TRBJ1-2 | TRBV29-1
CASSPRTLTGELFF | TRBJ2-2 | TRBV3-1
CASSWNRRRDYNEQFF | TRBJ2-1 | TRBV5-1
CASSPKRQQTNEKLFF | TRBJ1-4 | TRBV18
CASSLPTSSYEQYF | TRBJ2-7 | TRBV7-2
CASSLRSGEQYF | TRBJ2-7 | TRBV5-1
CASANTGELFF | TRBJ2-2 | TRBV11-3
CASSNTGLPYNEQFF | TRBJ2-1 | TRBV11-3
CASSQDPSGTDYEQYF | TRBJ2-7 | TRBV4-1
CASSSTGTGVSGYTF | TRBJ1-2 | TRBV12-3/TRBV12-4
CASSLAVAAVGETQYF | TRBJ2-5 | TRBV5-8
CAIKGTSDNEQFF | TRBJ2-1 | TRBV10-3
CSNRGTRGDEQFF | TRBJ2-1 | TRBV29-1
CASSLFGQPTDGYTF | TRBJ1-2 | TRBV12-3/TRBV12-4
CASSLGTEWMADTQYF | TRBJ2-3 | TRBV5-1
CASSFGQGWRDTQYF | TRBJ2-3 | TRBV5-1
CASSLVPGRTETQYF | TRBJ2-5 | TRBV7-6
CASSSGRHEQYF | TRBJ2-7 | TRBV7-8
CASSQDGLAGETYEQYF | TRBJ2-7 | TRBV3-1
CASSPGLAGVLETQYF | TRBJ2-5 | TRBV11-3
CASRLLAGGNQPQHF | TRBJ1-5 | TRBV5-6
CSASGGGGNGYTF | TRBJ1-2 | TRBV20-1
CASRQNWREVTGELFF | TRBJ2-2 | TRBV3-1
CASSWRRSGSSGREQFF | TRBJ2-1 | TRBV7-2
CASSPDGGETQYF | TRBJ2-5 | TRBV9
CATSDDNWDRGNEQFF | TRBJ2-1 | TRBV24-1
CASSFLGQISSSGANVLTF | TRBJ2-6 | TRBV27
CRAGDGQTQYF | TRBJ2-5 | TRBV20-1
CASSRGYADYEQYF | TRBJ2-7 | TRBV27
CSVDGQANYGYTF | TRBJ1-2 | TRBV29-1
CASSPSGRAVNEQFF | TRBJ2-1 | TRBV5-6
CASSLGHLGKTQYF | TRBJ2-5 | TRBV7-2
CAIRTSTGELFF | TRBJ2-2 | TRBV10-3
CASRMTSSGYNEQFF | TRBJ2-1 | TRBV6-5
CAKGDRGVTEAFF | TRBJ1-1 | TRBV10-3
CASSLQRDEQFF | TRBJ2-1 | TRBV5-6
CSATSLPAINQPQHF | TRBJ1-5 | TRBV20-1
CASSLRWTGNTEAFF | TRBJ1-1 | TRBV27
CASSPTGGAQYF | TRBJ2-5 | TRBV3-1